This T cell receptor beta chain was captured by sequencing in a study of blood T cell repertoires in COVID-19 (TCRdb year 2020). At the level of the whole study: Samples covering the acute and convalescent phases of COVID-19 were provided by collaborators in the United States, Italy and Spain. The material from the prospective study consisted of cDNA or gDNA derived from T cells, B-cell-depleted T cells, or PBMCs. The dataset comprised deeply sampled blood TCRbeta repertoires from subjects exposed to, actively infected with, or recovered from COVID-19. The repertoires were made available in a free public database intended to serve as a resource for research on the immune response to SARS-CoV-2. Samples came from the ongoing ImmuneRACE study (first 160 participants) plus 1,254 subjects from 6 global collaborators. The sample metadata nearly always contained a de-identified subject ID, COVID-19 status, age in years and sex. Where available, HLA class I and class II types were obtained from metadata supplied by the sample provider rather than from assay-based typing. Results the study describes overall, beyond this receptor: The quantity of clinical and demographic metadata differed by source and by participant and was supplied without curation.

Each collaborating institution followed its own protocols to collect whole blood in K2EDTA tubes. For TCRbeta analysis, collaborators shipped samples in one of three forms: frozen whole blood, isolated PBMCs, or DNA extracted from either of those sample types. About this clone: Its antigen is still unknown. Base qualities were left out, and no much larger clone turns up one base away.

The immunoSEQ Assay, a bias-controlled multiplex PCR, was used to amplify TCRbeta CDR3 regions from genomic DNA. As for the authors' bioinformatics: The number of nucleated cells in each sample was estimated from the amplification of reference gene primers within the assay. To quantify the absolute abundance of each unique TCRbeta CDR3 rearrangement, sequence reads were collapsed and filtered. For each sample, productive Simpson clonality was calculated by taking the square root of Simpson's diversity index across productive rearrangements. Entries here come from immuneACCESS through TCRdb and include only in-frame sequences with V and J called. Some clones fail to appear in such tables; in the studies checked, an unresolved V gene covers under half of the shortfall, and the cause of the remainder is unknown. V and J calls and clone size are those listed in that table; D and trimming were worked out from the DNA. This sample is represented by 45,000 or so clones; approximately 90% of them were singletons. The top ten clonotypes cover 10% to 15% of the sample.

CDR1 and CDR2, looked up from the germline V gene, are MDHEN and SYDVKM. The junction shows trimming of 7 bases on V and 9 bases on J, and the gene matches do not reach 10 bases of it. There are 15 amino acids in the CDR3, from cysteine to phenylalanine inclusive. Solely the CDR3 DNA is kept, with 45 bases framed from the first base. The chain uses TRBV28 and TRBJ1-6, with 9 bases aligning to TRBD1. This TCR derives from a man older than 75 with acute or convalescent COVID-19. Source material: peripheral blood. This receptor has the CDR3 CASTKPGQGLSPLHF. Read as DNA, the sequence is TGTGCCAGCACGAAGCCGGGACAGGGCCTTTCACCCCTCCACTTT.